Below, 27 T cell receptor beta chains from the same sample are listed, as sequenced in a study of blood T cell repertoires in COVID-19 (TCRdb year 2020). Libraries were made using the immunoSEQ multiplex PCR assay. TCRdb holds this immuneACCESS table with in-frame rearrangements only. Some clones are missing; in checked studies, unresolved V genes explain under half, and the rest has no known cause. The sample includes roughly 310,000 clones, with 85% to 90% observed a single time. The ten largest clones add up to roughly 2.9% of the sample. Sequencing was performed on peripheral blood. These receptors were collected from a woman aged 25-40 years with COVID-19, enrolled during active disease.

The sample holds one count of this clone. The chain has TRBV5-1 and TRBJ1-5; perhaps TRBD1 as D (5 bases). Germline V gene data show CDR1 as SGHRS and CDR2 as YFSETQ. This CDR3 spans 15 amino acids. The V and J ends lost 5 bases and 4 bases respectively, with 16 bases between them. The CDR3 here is CASRPTGGLNQPQHF. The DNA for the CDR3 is TGCGCCAGCAGACCAACCGGGGGTCTAAATCAGCCCCAGCATTTT.

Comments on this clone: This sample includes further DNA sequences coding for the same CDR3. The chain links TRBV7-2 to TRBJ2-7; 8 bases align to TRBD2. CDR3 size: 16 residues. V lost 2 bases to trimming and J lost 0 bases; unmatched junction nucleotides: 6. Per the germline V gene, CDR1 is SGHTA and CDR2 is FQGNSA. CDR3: CASSLRSGGSSYEQYF. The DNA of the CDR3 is TGTGCCAGCAGCTTAAGGTCGGGAGGGAGCTCCTACGAGCAGTACTTC.

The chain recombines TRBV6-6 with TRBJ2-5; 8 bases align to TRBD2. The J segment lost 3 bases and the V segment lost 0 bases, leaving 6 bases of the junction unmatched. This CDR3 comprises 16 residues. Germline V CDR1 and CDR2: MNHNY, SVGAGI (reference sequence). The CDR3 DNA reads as TGTGCCAGCAGTTACTCGGGACTAGGATATGAAGAGACCCAGTACTTC. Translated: CASSYSGLGYEETQYF.

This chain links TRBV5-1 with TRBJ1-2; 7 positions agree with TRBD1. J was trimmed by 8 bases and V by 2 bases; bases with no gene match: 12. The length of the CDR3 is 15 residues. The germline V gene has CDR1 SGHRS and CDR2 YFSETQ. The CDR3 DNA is TGCGCCAGCAGCTTAGGAGGGGGCGAAGTGTGGGGCTACACCTTC. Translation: CASSLGGGEVWGYTF.

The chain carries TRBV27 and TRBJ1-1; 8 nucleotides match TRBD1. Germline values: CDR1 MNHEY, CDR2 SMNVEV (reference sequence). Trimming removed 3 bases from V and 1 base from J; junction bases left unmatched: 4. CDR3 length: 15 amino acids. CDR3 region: CASSFFGQGNTEAFF. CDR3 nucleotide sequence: TGTGCCAGCAGTTTTTTCGGACAGGGGAACACTGAAGCTTTCTTT.

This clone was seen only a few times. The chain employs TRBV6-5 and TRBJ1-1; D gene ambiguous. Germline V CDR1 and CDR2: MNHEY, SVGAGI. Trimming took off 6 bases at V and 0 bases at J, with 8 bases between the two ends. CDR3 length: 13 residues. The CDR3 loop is CASSRILNTEAFF. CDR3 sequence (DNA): TGTGCCAGCAGCAGGATCTTGAACACTGAAGCTTTCTTT.

The DNA of the CDR3 is TGCGCCAGCAGTCAATTACTAAACAGGGGAAGGGGTGGCTACACCTTC. As protein: CASSQLLNRGRGGYTF. This chain uses TRBV23-1 with TRBJ1-2, with TRBD1 matching over 7 bases. TRBV23-1 is assigned to the ORF class and has an uncertain function. The junction had 12 bases not matched to a gene; V was cut back by 1 base and J by 7 bases. The CDR3 loop spans 16 amino acids.

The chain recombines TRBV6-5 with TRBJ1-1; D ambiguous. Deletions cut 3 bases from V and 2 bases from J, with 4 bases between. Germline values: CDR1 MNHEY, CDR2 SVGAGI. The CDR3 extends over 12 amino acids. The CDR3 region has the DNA TGTGCCAGCAGTTATAGTAACACTGAAGCTTTCTTT. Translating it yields CASSYSNTEAFF.

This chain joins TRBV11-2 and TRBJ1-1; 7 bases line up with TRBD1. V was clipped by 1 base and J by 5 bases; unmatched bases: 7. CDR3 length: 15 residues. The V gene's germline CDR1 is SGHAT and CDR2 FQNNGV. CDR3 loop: CASSLAQGVRTEAFF. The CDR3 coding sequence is TGTGCCAGCAGCTTAGCCCAGGGGGTTCGGACTGAAGCTTTCTTT.

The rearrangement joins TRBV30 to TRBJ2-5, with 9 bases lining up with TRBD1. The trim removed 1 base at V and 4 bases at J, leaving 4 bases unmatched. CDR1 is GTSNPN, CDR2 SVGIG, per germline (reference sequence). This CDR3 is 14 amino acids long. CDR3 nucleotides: TGTGCCTGGAGTGAACACAGGGGGCGAGAGACCCAGTACTTC. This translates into CAWSEHRGRETQYF.

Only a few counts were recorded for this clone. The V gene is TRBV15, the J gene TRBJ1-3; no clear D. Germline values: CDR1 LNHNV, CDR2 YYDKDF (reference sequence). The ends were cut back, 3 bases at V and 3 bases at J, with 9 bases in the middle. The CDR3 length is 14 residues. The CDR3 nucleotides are TGTGCCACCAGCAGGCTGCGTCATGGAAACACCATATATTTT. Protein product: CATSRLRHGNTIYF.

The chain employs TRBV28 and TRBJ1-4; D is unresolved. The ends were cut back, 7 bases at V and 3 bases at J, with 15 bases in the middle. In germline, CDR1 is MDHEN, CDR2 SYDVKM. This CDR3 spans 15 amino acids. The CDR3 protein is CASTPTPPPNEKLFF. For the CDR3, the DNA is TGTGCCAGCACCCCTACCCCCCCTCCTAATGAAAAACTGTTTTTT.

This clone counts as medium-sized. The CDR3 sequence: CASSSRRSDTIYF. The CDR3 nucleotides read TGTGCCAGCAGTTCCAGGCGCTCAGACACCATATATTTT. The V gene is TRBV27, the J gene TRBJ1-3, with D unresolved. Per the germline V gene, CDR1 is MNHEY and CDR2 is SMNVEV (reference sequence). The CDR3 sequence is 13 residues long. The V end lost 4 bases, the J end lost 8 bases, and 12 bases lay between the germline ends.

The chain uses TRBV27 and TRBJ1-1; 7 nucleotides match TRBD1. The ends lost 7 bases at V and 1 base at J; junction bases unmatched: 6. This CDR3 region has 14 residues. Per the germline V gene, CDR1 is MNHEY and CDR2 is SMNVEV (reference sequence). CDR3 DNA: TGTGCCAGCACTCGGACAGGCCAGAACACTGAAGCTTTCTTT. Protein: CASTRTGQNTEAFF.

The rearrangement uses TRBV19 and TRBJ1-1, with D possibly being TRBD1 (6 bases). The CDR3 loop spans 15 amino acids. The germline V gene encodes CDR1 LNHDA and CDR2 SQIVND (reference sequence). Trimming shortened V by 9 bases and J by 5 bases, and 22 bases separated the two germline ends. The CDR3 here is CASYKTATGGTEAFF. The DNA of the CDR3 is TGTGCCAGCTACAAAACTGCGACAGGCGGAACTGAAGCTTTCTTT.

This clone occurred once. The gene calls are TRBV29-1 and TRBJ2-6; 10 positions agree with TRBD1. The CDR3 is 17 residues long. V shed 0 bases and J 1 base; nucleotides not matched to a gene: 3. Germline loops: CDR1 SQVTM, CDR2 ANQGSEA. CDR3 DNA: TGCAGCGTTGAAGATGGGACAGGGGCATCTGGGGCCAACGTCCTGACTTTC. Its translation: CSVEDGTGASGANVLTF.

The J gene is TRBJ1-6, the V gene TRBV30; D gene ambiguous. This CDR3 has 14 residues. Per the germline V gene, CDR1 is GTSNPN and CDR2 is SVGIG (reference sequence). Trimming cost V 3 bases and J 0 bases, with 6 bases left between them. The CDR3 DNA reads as TGTGCCTGGAGAGAGGGCTCCTATAATTCACCCCTCCACTTT. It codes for CAWREGSYNSPLHF.

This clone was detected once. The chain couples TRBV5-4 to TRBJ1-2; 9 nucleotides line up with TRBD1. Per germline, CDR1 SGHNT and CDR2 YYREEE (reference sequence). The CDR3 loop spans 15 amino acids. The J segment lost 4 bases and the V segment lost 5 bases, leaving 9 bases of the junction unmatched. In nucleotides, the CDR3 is TGTGCCAGCAGACCTACAGGGGGCGCCGGCTATGGCTACACCTTC. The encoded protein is CASRPTGGAGYGYTF.

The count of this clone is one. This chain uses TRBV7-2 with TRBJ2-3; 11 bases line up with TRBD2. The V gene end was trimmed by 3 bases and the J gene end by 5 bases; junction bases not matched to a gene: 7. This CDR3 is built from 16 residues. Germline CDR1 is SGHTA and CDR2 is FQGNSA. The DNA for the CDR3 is TGTGCCAGCAGCTTGAGAACTAGCGGGGGAGGAGATACGCAGTATTTT. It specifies CASSLRTSGGGDTQYF.

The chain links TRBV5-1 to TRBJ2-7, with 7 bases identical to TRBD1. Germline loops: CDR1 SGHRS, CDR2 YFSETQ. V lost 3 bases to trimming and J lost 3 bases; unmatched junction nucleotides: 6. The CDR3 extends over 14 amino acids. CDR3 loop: CASSSWTGSYEQYF. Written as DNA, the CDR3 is TGCGCCAGCAGCTCCTGGACAGGTAGCTACGAGCAGTACTTC.

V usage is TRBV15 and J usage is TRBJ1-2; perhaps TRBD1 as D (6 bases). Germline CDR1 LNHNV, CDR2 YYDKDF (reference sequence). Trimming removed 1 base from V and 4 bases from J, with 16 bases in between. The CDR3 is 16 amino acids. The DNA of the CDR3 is TGTGCCACCAGCAGAGGTCCCGGGTTGGGGGCCTATGGCTACACCTTC. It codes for CATSRGPGLGAYGYTF.

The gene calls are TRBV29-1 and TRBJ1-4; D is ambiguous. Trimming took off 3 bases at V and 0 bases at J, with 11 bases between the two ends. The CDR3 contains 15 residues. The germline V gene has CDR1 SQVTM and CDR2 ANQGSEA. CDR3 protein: CSVEDQEATNEKLFF. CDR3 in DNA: TGCAGCGTTGAGGATCAGGAAGCAACTAATGAAAAACTGTTTTTT. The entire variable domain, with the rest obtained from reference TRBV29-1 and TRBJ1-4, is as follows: SAVISQKPSRDICQRGTSLTIQCQVDSQVTMMFWYRQQPGQSLTLIATANQGSEATYESGFVIDKFPISRPNLTFSTLTVSNMSPEDSSIYLCSVEDQEATNEKLFFGSGTQLSVL.

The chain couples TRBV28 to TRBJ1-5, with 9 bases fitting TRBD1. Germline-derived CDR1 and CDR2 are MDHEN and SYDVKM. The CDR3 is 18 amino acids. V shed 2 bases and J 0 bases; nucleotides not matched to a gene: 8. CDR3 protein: CASSLPGQGDLSNQPQHF. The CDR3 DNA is TGTGCCAGCAGTTTACCGGGACAGGGAGACCTTAGCAATCAGCCCCAGCATTTT.

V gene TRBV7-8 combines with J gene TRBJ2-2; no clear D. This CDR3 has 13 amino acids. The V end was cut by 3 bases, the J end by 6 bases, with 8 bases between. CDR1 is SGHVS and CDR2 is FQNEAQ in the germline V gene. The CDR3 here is CASSFSSAGELFF. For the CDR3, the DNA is TGTGCCAGCAGCTTCTCCTCGGCCGGGGAGCTGTTTTTT. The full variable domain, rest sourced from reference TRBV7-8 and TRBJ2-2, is GAGVSQSPRYKVAKRGQDVALRCDPISGHVSLFWYQQALGQGPEFLTYFQNEAQLDKSGLPSDRFFAERPEGSVSTLKIQRTQQEDSAVYLCASSFSSAGELFFGEGSRLTVL.

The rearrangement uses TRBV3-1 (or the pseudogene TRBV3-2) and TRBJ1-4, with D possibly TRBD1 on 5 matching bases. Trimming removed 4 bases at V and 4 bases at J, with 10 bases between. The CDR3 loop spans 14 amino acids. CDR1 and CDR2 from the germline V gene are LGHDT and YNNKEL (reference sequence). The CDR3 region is CASSLDSYNEKLFF. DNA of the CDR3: TGTGCCAGCAGCCTTGACAGCTATAATGAAAAACTGTTTTTT.

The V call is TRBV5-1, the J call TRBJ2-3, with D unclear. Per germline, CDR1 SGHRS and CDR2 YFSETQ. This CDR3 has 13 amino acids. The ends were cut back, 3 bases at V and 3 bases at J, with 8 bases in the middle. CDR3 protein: CASSSMTTDTQYF. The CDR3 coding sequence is TGCGCCAGCAGCTCCATGACAACAGATACGCAGTATTTT.

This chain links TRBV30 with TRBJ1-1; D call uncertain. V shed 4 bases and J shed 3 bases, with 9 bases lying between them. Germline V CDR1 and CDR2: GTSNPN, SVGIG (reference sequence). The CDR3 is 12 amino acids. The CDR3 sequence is CAWTQRDTEAFF. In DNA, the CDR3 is TGTGCCTGGACCCAACGGGACACTGAAGCTTTCTTT.